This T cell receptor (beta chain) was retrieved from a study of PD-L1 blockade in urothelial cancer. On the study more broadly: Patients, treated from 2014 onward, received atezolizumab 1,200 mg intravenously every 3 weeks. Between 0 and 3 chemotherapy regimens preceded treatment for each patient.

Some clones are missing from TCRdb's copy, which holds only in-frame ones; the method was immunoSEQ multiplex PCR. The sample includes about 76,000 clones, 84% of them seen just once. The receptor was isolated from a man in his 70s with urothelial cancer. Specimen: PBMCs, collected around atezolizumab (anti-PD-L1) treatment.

The chain's CDR3 is CASSLRGDTQYF. In DNA form, the CDR3 reads TGTGCCAGCAGCCTCCGGGGAGATACGCAGTATTTT. V is TRBV5-4 and J is TRBJ2-3, with TRBD2 as a possible D gene (5 bases). This CDR3 has 12 amino acids. Per germline, CDR1 SGHNT and CDR2 YYREEE (reference sequence). Trimming left V 4 bases short and J 5 bases short, with 8 bases between.